Following are 32 T cell receptor beta chains from one sample sequenced in a study of blood T cell repertoires in COVID-19. Using immunoSEQ multiplex PCR, the repertoire was profiled, and TCRdb retains in-frame clones only, with some absent. The repertoire consists of over 130,000 clones, with about 80% occurring once and the leading ten covering under 4.5%. Material: PBMCs or T cells enriched from blood (not recorded which). These receptors were obtained from a man aged 50 or older in a cohort exposed to, infected with or recovered from COVID-19 (not recorded which).

This chain uses TRBV7-9 with TRBJ1-1, with a weak D call TRBD1 (5 bases). V lost 2 bases and J 0 bases, leaving 13 bases between the germline ends. The germline V gene encodes CDR1 SEHNR and CDR2 FQNEAQ (reference sequence). This CDR3 contains 16 residues. The CDR3, as DNA: TGTGCCAGCAGCTTATCGGGCAGGGTCCTGAACACTGAAGCTTTCTTT. Translation gives CASSLSGRVLNTEAFF.

The V call is TRBV6-2 or TRBV6-3, the J call TRBJ1-4; possible D gene TRBD1, 6 bases. This CDR3 spans 15 amino acids. CDR1 and CDR2 from the germline V gene are MNHEY and SVGEGT. V was trimmed by 5 bases and J by 7 bases, leaving 17 bases between them. CDR3 bases: TGTGCCAGCAGTGGCCTGACGGGACAAGCTGAAAAACTGTTTTTT. Its translation: CASSGLTGQAEKLFF.

The gene calls are TRBV13 and TRBJ2-1, with a possible D match to TRBD2 (5 bases). Trimming removed 2 bases at V and 10 bases at J, with 9 bases between. Germline CDR1 and CDR2: PRHDT and FYEKMQ (reference sequence). This CDR3 is 12 amino acids long. The CDR3, as DNA: TGTGCCAGCAGCTTATACCCGGGGGAGCAGTTCTTC. It yields the protein CASSLYPGEQFF.

The chain links TRBV11-2 to TRBJ2-5; D remains ambiguous. The CDR3 sequence is 13 residues long. Germline V CDR1 and CDR2: SGHAT, FQNNGV. The V end lost 1 base, the J end lost 5 bases, and 8 bases lay between the germline ends. This chain's CDR3 is CASSLGGAETQYF. For the CDR3, the DNA is TGTGCCAGCAGCTTAGGAGGTGCGGAGACCCAGTACTTC.

The chain has TRBV18 and TRBJ1-5; 9 bases align to TRBD1. Germline lookup yields CDR1 KGHSH and CDR2 LQKENI. Unmatched junction bases numbered 14, after V lost 4 bases and J lost 4 bases. The CDR3 has 18 amino acids. Here the CDR3 DNA reads TGTGCCAGCTCACGAAACCGACCGGGACAGGGATCGAATCAGCCCCAGCATTTT. It specifies CASSRNRPGQGSNQPQHF.

The chain couples TRBV6-5 to TRBJ1-4, with 7 bases matching TRBD1. This CDR3 has 15 amino acids. The V gene's germline CDR1 is MNHEY and CDR2 SVGAGI. The V segment lost 7 bases and the J segment 4 bases; nucleotides outside the gene matches: 9. CDR3 amino acids: CASTGRDSLNEKLFF. The CDR3 DNA reads as TGTGCCAGCACTGGCCGGGACAGCCTTAATGAAAAACTGTTTTTT.

CDR3 protein: CASSPTSGVHNEQFF. The CDR3 DNA reads as TGTGCCAGCTCACCAACTAGCGGGGTTCACAATGAGCAGTTCTTC. The chain has TRBV18 and TRBJ2-1; 10 bases fit TRBD2. The length of the CDR3 is 15 residues. In germline, CDR1 is KGHSH, CDR2 LQKENI. With 2 bases clipped from V and 5 bases from J, the junction kept 3 bases outside the gene matches.

The chain combines TRBV29-1 with TRBJ1-5; 8 bases are shared with TRBD1. The germline V gene has CDR1 SQVTM and CDR2 ANQGSEA. J gave up 0 bases and V 4 bases, and 5 bases lay outside the gene matches. This CDR3 region has 15 residues. The CDR3 is CSVGLTGDSNQPQHF. The CDR3 coding sequence is TGCAGCGTTGGCCTGACAGGGGATAGCAATCAGCCCCAGCATTTT.

V usage is TRBV4-2 and J usage is TRBJ2-1, with a weak D call TRBD1 (6 bases). The CDR3 has 12 amino acids. The germline CDR1 and CDR2 sequences are LGHNA and YNFKEQ. V lost 2 bases, J lost 7 bases, and 6 bases lay in between. CDR3 in amino acids: CASSQQGNEQFF. In DNA, the CDR3 is TGTGCCAGCAGCCAACAGGGGAATGAGCAGTTCTTC.

This clone was detected only a few times. CDR3 amino acids: CASSLGRGLGTMTDTQYF. DNA for the CDR3: TGTGCCAGCAGCTTAGGGAGAGGATTAGGGACTATGACAGATACGCAGTATTTT. The rearrangement links TRBV11-2 to TRBJ2-3; 7 bases are shared with TRBD2. The germline gives CDR1 SGHAT, CDR2 FQNNGV. Trimming took 1 base from V and 3 from J; bases not matched to a gene: 13. The CDR3 loop spans 18 amino acids.

DNA for the CDR3: TGTGCCAGCAGCCCAAGACAGGGTATCAACACCATATATTTT. Residues: CASSPRQGINTIYF. The J gene is TRBJ1-3, the V gene TRBV13; 7 bases fit TRBD1. The CDR3 loop spans 14 amino acids. J was trimmed by 7 bases and V by 5 bases; bases with no gene match: 8. Germline CDR1 is PRHDT and CDR2 is FYEKMQ (reference sequence).

The chain combines TRBV4-3 with TRBJ2-5; 8 bases are shared with TRBD1. With V trimmed by 5 bases and J by 1 base, 6 bases remained unmatched. This CDR3 spans 15 amino acids. Germline CDR1 and CDR2: LGHNA and YSLEER. CDR3 coding DNA: TGCGCCAGCAGCTTTCGGACAGGGCGCCAAGAGACCCAGTACTTC. Its translation is CASSFRTGRQETQYF.

V is TRBV19 and J is TRBJ1-1, with D possibly TRBD1 on 6 matching bases. Germline loops: CDR1 LNHDA, CDR2 SQIVND (reference sequence). The CDR3 runs 14 residues. V was trimmed by 6 bases and J by 6 bases, leaving 17 bases between them. This CDR3 reads CASRITGQTPEAFF. Written as DNA, the CDR3 is TGTGCCAGTAGAATTACAGGGCAGACCCCTGAAGCTTTCTTT.

The chain employs TRBV2 and TRBJ1-4; unclear D gene. Germline V CDR1 and CDR2: SNHLY, FYNNEI. V lost 8 bases, J lost 1 base, and 14 bases lay in between. This CDR3 spans 15 amino acids. The CDR3 DNA sequence: TGTGCCAGCGGAGCCGACGTGGTAACTAATGAAAAACTGTTTTTT. This translates into CASGADVVTNEKLFF.

The chain is built from TRBV4-3 and TRBJ2-7, with 9 bases matching TRBD1. V lost 1 base, J lost 0 bases, and 1 base stayed unmatched. This CDR3 region has 15 residues. Germline CDR1 reads LGHNA; CDR2 reads YSLEER. CDR3 in DNA: TGCGCCAGCAGCCAAGGGGGACAGGGCTCCTACGAGCAGTACTTC. It is translated as CASSQGGQGSYEQYF.

V and J are TRBV2 and TRBJ2-1, with a possible D match to TRBD2 (5 bases). The CDR3 has 13 amino acids. Germline V lookup: CDR1 SNHLY, CDR2 FYNNEI. Trimming removed 7 bases from V and 7 bases from J, with 14 bases in between. CDR3 region: CASTLLRGNEQFF. In DNA, the CDR3 is TGTGCCAGCACCCTTCTTCGGGGTAATGAGCAGTTCTTC. Complete variable domain (other parts from reference TRBV2 and TRBJ2-1): EPEVTQTPSHQVTQMGQEVILRCVPISNHLYFYWYRQILGQKVEFLVSFYNNEISEKSEIFDDQFSVERPDGSNFTLKIRSTKLEDSAMYFCASTLLRGNEQFFGPGTRLTVL.

This chain joins TRBV6-2 or TRBV6-3 and TRBJ2-3, with 9 bases fitting TRBD2. CDR3 length: 16 residues. In germline, CDR1 is MNHEY, CDR2 SVGEGT. The V segment lost 6 bases and the J segment 2 bases; nucleotides outside the gene matches: 9. The CDR3 region is CASSWGLATNTDTQYF. The CDR3 coding sequence is TGTGCCAGCAGCTGGGGACTAGCAACTAACACAGATACGCAGTATTTT.

This clone was seen only once. V usage is TRBV24-1 and J usage is TRBJ2-2, with 8 bases fitting TRBD2. The germline V gene encodes CDR1 KGHDR and CDR2 SFDVKD. The CDR3 runs 14 residues. The trim removed 6 bases at V and 4 bases at J, leaving 3 bases unmatched. The DNA for the CDR3 is TGTGCCACCAGTTCCGGGGGGGGCACCGGGGAGCTGTTTTTT. This sequence encodes CATSSGGGTGELFF.

In its sample, this clone was seen once. The chain links TRBV25-1 to TRBJ2-5, with D maybe TRBD2 (5 bases). CDR1 MGHDK and CDR2 SYGVNS come from the germline V gene. The CDR3 is made up of 14 amino acids. V lost 5 bases and J 1 base, leaving 11 bases between the germline ends. CDR3 coding DNA: TGTGCCAGCAGTATTAGCGCCGCCCAAGAGACCCAGTACTTC. Encoded protein: CASSISAAQETQYF.

The chain recombines TRBV5-1 with TRBJ2-5, with 8 bases identical to TRBD1. V was clipped by 2 bases and J by 4 bases; unmatched bases: 1. The germline CDR1 and CDR2 sequences are SGHRS and YFSETQ. This CDR3 is 13 amino acids long. The DNA of the CDR3 is TGCGCCAGCAGCTTAACAGGGGGAGAGACCCAGTACTTC. This translates into CASSLTGGETQYF.

This chain joins TRBV19 and TRBJ2-3; 8 bases are shared with TRBD2. There are 16 residues in the CDR3. V was clipped by 7 bases and J by 1 base; unmatched bases: 10. CDR1 and CDR2 from the germline V gene are LNHDA and SQIVND (reference sequence). The DNA of the CDR3 is TGTGCCAGTAATCCCGGGGGGGTTTTGGGCACAGATACGCAGTATTTT. Protein sequence: CASNPGGVLGTDTQYF.

This chain links TRBV11-2 with TRBJ1-1; no reliable D call. The germline V and J ends were trimmed by 4 bases and 0 bases, with 12 bases remaining between them. Per the germline V gene, CDR1 is SGHAT and CDR2 is FQNNGV. CDR3 length equals 15 residues. In nucleotides, the CDR3 is TGTGCCAGCAGCTCCCGAGGAACTATGAACACTGAAGCTTTCTTT. This sequence encodes CASSSRGTMNTEAFF.

The genes are TRBV27 and TRBJ2-2, with 10 positions matching TRBD1. The CDR3 runs to 15 residues. Germline lookup yields CDR1 MNHEY and CDR2 SMNVEV (reference sequence). V was clipped by 6 bases and J by 4 bases; unmatched bases: 5. Here the CDR3 reads CASRGQGGLTGELFF. The DNA of the CDR3 is TGTGCCAGCAGAGGACAGGGGGGTCTCACCGGGGAGCTGTTTTTT.

The chain links TRBV28 to TRBJ1-5; 9 bases are shared with TRBD1. This CDR3 comprises 14 residues. Germline V gene data show CDR1 as MDHEN and CDR2 as SYDVKM. V shed 5 bases, J shed 6 bases, and the junction held 5 bases outside the gene matches. As DNA, the CDR3 is TGTGCCAGCAGTGGCGGGACAGGGTTTCAGCCCCAGCATTTT. Its translation is CASSGGTGFQPQHF.

The gene calls are TRBV20-1 and TRBJ2-1, with 9 nucleotides matching TRBD2. CDR1 is DFQATT, CDR2 SNEGSKA, per germline (reference sequence). The CDR3 consists of 14 residues. The V gene end was trimmed by 3 bases and the J gene end by 9 bases; junction bases not matched to a gene: 9. This CDR3 reads CSASIGTSFGEQFF. In nucleotides, the CDR3 is TGCAGTGCTAGTATCGGGACTAGCTTCGGTGAGCAGTTCTTC.

The chain uses TRBV2 and TRBJ2-5; 10 bases fit TRBD1. The ends lost 3 bases at V and 5 bases at J; junction bases unmatched: 3. The germline CDR1 and CDR2 sequences are SNHLY and FYNNEI. The CDR3 spans 14 residues. CDR3 residues: CASSEGQGFETQYF. The CDR3 nucleotides read TGTGCCAGCAGTGAGGGACAGGGGTTCGAGACCCAGTACTTC.

This chain joins TRBV29-1 and TRBJ1-1, with D perhaps TRBD1 (6 bases). CDR3 length equals 11 residues. Germline lookup yields CDR1 SQVTM and CDR2 ANQGSEA. Trimming took off 8 bases at V and 1 base at J, with 8 bases between the two ends. This CDR3 is CSWTENTEAFF. Here the CDR3 DNA reads TGCAGCTGGACAGAGAACACTGAAGCTTTCTTT.

The J gene is TRBJ2-1, the V gene TRBV9; 16 bases are shared with TRBD2. V shed 2 bases, J shed 7 bases, and the junction held 9 bases outside the gene matches. The germline V gene encodes CDR1 SGDLS and CDR2 YYNGEE. The CDR3 consists of 18 residues. The CDR3 region is CASSVGLAGGTKLNEQFF. The CDR3 nucleotides read TGTGCCAGCAGCGTGGGACTAGCGGGGGGGACGAAGTTGAATGAGCAGTTCTTC.

The V gene is TRBV20-1, the J gene TRBJ1-2, with D perhaps TRBD1 (5 bases). The CDR3 runs to 15 residues. CDR1 is DFQATT, CDR2 SNEGSKA, per germline (reference sequence). V lost 3 bases and J lost 4, with 18 bases in between. In DNA form, the CDR3 reads TGCAGTGCTAGTGACATCAGGGATCTAATCTATGGCTACACCTTC. This encodes CSASDIRDLIYGYTF.

This clone was recorded once. The chain is built from TRBV25-1 and TRBJ2-5; 8 bases are a match to TRBD1. CDR1 is MGHDK and CDR2 is SYGVNS in the germline V gene. V trimming: 6 bases; J trimming: 5 bases; junction bases outside the gene matches: 11. This CDR3 has 15 amino acids. CDR3 region: CASSLHRTGTETQYF. The CDR3 coding sequence is TGTGCCAGCAGCCTCCATAGGACAGGGACCGAGACCCAGTACTTC.

CDR3 nucleotide sequence: TGTGCCAGCAGCGTAGGTCCGGGACTAGCGGGACAAGAGACCCAGTACTTC. Amino acids: CASSVGPGLAGQETQYF. The chain links TRBV9 to TRBJ2-5; 13 nucleotides line up with TRBD2. Per germline, CDR1 SGDLS and CDR2 YYNGEE. This CDR3 has 17 residues. V was clipped by 0 bases and J by 2 bases; unmatched bases: 4.

The gene calls are TRBV5-1 and TRBJ2-1; TRBD2 agrees at 12 bases. V lost 5 bases to trimming and J lost 2 bases; unmatched junction nucleotides: 2. The CDR3 consists of 15 residues. Per germline, CDR1 SGHRS and CDR2 YFSETQ. CDR3 nucleotide sequence: TGCGCCAGCAGGGGGACTAGCGGGCCCTACAATGAGCAGTTCTTC. This codes for CASRGTSGPYNEQFF.